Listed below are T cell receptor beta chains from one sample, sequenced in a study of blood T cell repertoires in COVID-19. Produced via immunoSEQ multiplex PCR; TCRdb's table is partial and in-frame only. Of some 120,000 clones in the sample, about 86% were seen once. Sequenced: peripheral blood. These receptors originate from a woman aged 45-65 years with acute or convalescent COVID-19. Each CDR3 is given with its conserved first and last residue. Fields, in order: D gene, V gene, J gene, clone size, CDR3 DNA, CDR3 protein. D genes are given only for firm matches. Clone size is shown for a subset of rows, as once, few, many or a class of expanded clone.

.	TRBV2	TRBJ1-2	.	TGTGCCAGCAAACCACAGGTATCTAACTATGGCTACACCTTC	CASKPQVSNYGYTF
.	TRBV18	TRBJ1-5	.	TGTGCCAGCTCACCTTCGGGGGGCCTCAATCAGCCCCAGCATTTT	CASSPSGGLNQPQHF
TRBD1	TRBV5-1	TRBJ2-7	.	TGCGCCAGCAGCTTGGAGGGGACAGGGTTTAGCGAGCAGTACTTC	CASSLEGTGFSEQYF
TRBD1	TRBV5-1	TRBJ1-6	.	TGCGCCAGCAGCGCGGGACAGGGGGCGAGGTCACCCCTCCACTTT	CASSAGQGARSPLHF
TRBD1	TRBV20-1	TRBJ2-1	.	TGCAGTGCTAGTAGGGACAGGACCCTAAATGAGCAGTTCTTC	CSASRDRTLNEQFF
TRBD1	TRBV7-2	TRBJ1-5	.	TGTGCCAGCAGCTTTAGGACAGGGACCAATCAGCCCCAGCATTTT	CASSFRTGTNQPQHF
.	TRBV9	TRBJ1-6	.	TGTGCCAGCAGCGGGACAGATTCTAGCTCCTATAATTCACCCCTCCACTTT	CASSGTDSSSYNSPLHF
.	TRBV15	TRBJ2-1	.	TGTGCCACCAGCAGAGGGAAGGGAACGGGGATGAATGAGCAGTTCTTC	CATSRGKGTGMNEQFF
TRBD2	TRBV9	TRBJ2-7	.	TGTGCCAGCAGCGTAGATGCGGGGGGGGGCGAGCAGTACTTC	CASSVDAGGGEQYF
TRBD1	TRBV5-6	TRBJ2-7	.	TGTGCCAGCAGCAGACAGGGGTCTTCCTACGAGCAGTACTTC	CASSRQGSSYEQYF
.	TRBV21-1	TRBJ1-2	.	TGTGCCAGCAGCAAAGGGGGAGGTCTCAACTATGGCTACACCTTC	CASSKGGGLNYGYTF
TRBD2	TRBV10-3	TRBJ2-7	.	TGTGCCTCCCGCCGGGAGGGGGGACACTACGAGCAGTACTTC	CASRREGGHYEQYF
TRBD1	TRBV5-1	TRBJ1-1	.	TGCGCCAGCAGCTTGGTCAGGGGGGTAGCCATGAACACTGAAGCTTTCTTT	CASSLVRGVAMNTEAFF
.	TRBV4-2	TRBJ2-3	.	TGTGCCAGCAGCCAAAGAGACACAGATACGCAGTATTTT	CASSQRDTDTQYF
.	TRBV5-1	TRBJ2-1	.	TGCGCCAGCAGCACAGGAGCCAGGAATGAGCAGTTCTTC	CASSTGARNEQFF
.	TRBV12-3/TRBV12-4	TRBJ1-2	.	TGTGCCAGCAGTTTCGCGGGGGACGATGGCTACACCTTC	CASSFAGDDGYTF
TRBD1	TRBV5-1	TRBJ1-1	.	TGCGCCAGCAGCTTGGGTTCAGGGGGTCTCACTGAAGCTTTCTTT	CASSLGSGGLTEAFF
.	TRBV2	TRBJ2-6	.	TGTGCCAGCAGGAAACAAAGCTCTGGGGCCAACGTCCTGACTTTC	CASRKQSSGANVLTF
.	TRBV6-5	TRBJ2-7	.	TGTGCCAGCAGTTACGAAGGGACGGGGGTCTACGAGCAGTACTTC	CASSYEGTGVYEQYF
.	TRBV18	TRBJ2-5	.	TGTGCCAGCTCACCACCCAGGGAACTTGAGACCCAGTACTTC	CASSPPRELETQYF
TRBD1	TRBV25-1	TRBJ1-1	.	TGTGCCAGCAGGCAAACAGGGGGGAAGACTGAAGCTTTCTTT	CASRQTGGKTEAFF
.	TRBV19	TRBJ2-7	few	TGTGCCAGTAGTACCCAACAGGGTTCGGGCGAGCAGTACTTC	CASSTQQGSGEQYF
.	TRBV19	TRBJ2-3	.	TGTGCCAGTAGTCGACAGGGCACAGATACGCAGTATTTT	CASSRQGTDTQYF
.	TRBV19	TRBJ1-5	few	TGTGCCAGTAGTATCGGTCAGGTGCCGGGACAGCCCCAGCATTTT	CASSIGQVPGQPQHF
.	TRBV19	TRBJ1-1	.	TGTGCCAGTAGTGTGAACAGGGACACTGAAGCTTTCTTT	CASSVNRDTEAFF
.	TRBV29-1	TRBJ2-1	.	TGCAGCGTCTATCGGACGCAAGAGGGGTTCTTC	CSVYRTQEGFF
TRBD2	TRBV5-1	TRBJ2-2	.	TGCGCCAGCAGCTTGCGTACTAGCGGGGGTACCGGGGAGCTGTTTTTT	CASSLRTSGGTGELFF
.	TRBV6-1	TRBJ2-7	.	TGTGCCAGCAGTGAACCCCCCGGGGGGCAGTACTTC	CASSEPPGGQYF
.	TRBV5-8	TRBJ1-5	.	TGTGCCACCCAGGGGAGCAATCAGCCCCAGCATTTT	CATQGSNQPQHF
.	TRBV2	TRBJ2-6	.	TGTGCCAGCAACCCCGAGAGCTCTGGGGCCAACGTCCTGACTTTC	CASNPESSGANVLTF
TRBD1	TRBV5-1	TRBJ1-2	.	TGCGCCAGCAGCTTGGATTACGGGACAGGGGGCAGCTACACCTTC	CASSLDYGTGGSYTF
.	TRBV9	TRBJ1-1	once	TGTGCCAGCAGCCCCCCCGGGACACAGAACACTGAAGCTTTCTTT	CASSPPGTQNTEAFF
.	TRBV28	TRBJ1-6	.	TGTGCCAGCACTGATCGAGGGGGTCCCCTCCACTTT	CASTDRGGPLHF
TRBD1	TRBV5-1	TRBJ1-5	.	TGCGCCAGCAGCTTGGCCGGGACAGTACACCAGCCCCAGCATTTT	CASSLAGTVHQPQHF
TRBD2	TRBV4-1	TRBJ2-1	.	TGCGCCAGCAGCCGGACTAGCGGGGACAGCTCCTACAATGAGCAGTTCTTC	CASSRTSGDSSYNEQFF
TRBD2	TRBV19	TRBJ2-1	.	TGTGCCAGTGCCCTAGCGGGGGGGATCTACAATGAGCAGTTCTTC	CASALAGGIYNEQFF
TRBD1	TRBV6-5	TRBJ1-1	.	TGTGCCAGCAGTTATAGGGACAGGGTTAACACTGAAGCTTTCTTT	CASSYRDRVNTEAFF
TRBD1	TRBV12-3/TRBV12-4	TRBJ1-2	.	TGTGCCAGCAGTTTTGAAGGGGGCCAAGGCTACACCTTC	CASSFEGGQGYTF
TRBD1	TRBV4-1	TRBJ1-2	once	TGCGCCAGCAGCCAAGTTGACAGGGTTAATGGCTACACCTTC	CASSQVDRVNGYTF
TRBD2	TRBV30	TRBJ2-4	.	TGTGCCTGGAGCGGGGGGTACGTTGGAAACATTCAGTACTTC	CAWSGGYVGNIQYF
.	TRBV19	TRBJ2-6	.	TGTGCCAGTAGTATAGGGAGGGCGGCTAGCTCTGGGGCCAACGTCCTGACTTTC	CASSIGRAASSGANVLTF
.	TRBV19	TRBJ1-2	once	TGTGCCAGTACCGCGGACAGCGCTCTTGGCTATGGCTACACCTTC	CASTADSALGYGYTF
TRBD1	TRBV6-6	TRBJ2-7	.	TGTGCCAGCAGTCCGGTCCGGGACAGGGGATATAAGGACTACGAGCAGTACTTC	CASSPVRDRGYKDYEQYF
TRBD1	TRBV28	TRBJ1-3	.	TGTGCCAGCAGTTTAAGACAGGGGGCTGTAGGTGGAAACACCATATATTTT	CASSLRQGAVGGNTIYF
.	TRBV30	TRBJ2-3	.	TGTGCCTGGAGGGGGCCCCCCACAGATACGCAGTATTTT	CAWRGPPTDTQYF
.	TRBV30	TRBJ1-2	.	TGTGCCTGGAGCGACGGGACTCTCTATGGCTACACCTTC	CAWSDGTLYGYTF
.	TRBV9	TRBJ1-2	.	TGTGCCTCGGGTGGCAGCCTTTCATATGGCTACACCTTC	CASGGSLSYGYTF
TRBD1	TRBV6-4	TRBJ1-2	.	TGTGCCAGCATGAGACCGGGACAGGGTTTAATGTTCGACTATGGCTACACCTTC	CASMRPGQGLMFDYGYTF
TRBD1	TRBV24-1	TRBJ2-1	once	TGTGCCACCAGCCCTACCGGGACAGGGGCCCCCGGGAGCAATGAGCAGTTCTTC	CATSPTGTGAPGSNEQFF
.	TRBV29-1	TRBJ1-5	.	TGCAGCGTTGAAACCGGGAGCAATCAGCCCCAGCATTTT	CSVETGSNQPQHF
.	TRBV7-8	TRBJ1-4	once	TGTGCCAGCAGCTTAGAAGTCAAACCAGGTGAAAAACTGTTTTTT	CASSLEVKPGEKLFF
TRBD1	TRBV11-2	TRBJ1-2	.	TGTGCCAGCAGCAACAATTTGGGACAGGGAGTCTTCTATGGCTACACCTTC	CASSNNLGQGVFYGYTF
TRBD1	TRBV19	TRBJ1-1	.	TGTGCCACCTCGACAGGGGCTGAAGCTTTCTTT	CATSTGAEAFF